This T cell receptor (beta chain) derives from a study of blood T cell repertoires in COVID-19. Across the study: Both acute and convalescent COVID-19 samples were obtained from the United States, Italy and Spain.

TCRdb's copy holds only in-frame clones and misses some; the assay was immunoSEQ multiplex PCR. The sample has about 280,000 clones, approximately 85% seen once. V gave up 2 bases and J gave up 0 bases, with 8 bases separating them. Per germline, CDR1 SGHVS and CDR2 FNYEAQ. The CDR3 is made up of 14 amino acids. This clone appeared a single time. The chain joins TRBV7-6 to TRBJ2-7; the D is unclear. The TCR was taken from a woman between 65 and 79 years old with acute or convalescent COVID-19. Sequenced material: peripheral blood. The CDR3 nucleotides are TGTGCCAGCAGCTTATTGACAAACTCCTACGAGCAGTACTTC. It codes for CASSLLTNSYEQYF.